Sequencing of this T cell receptor beta chain was carried out in a study of blood T cell repertoires in COVID-19. Germline assignment: CDR1 MNHEY and CDR2 SMNVEV (reference sequence). This CDR3 has 14 amino acids. The V gene lost 6 bases and the J gene lost 0 bases, with 12 bases spanning the gap. This table comes from immunoSEQ multiplex PCR, and its TCRdb copy is limited to in-frame clones, with some not included. Of over 45,000 clones in the sample, about three quarters were seen once. What was sequenced was peripheral blood. The clonotype originates from a human donor with active or convalescent COVID-19. The donor label of this sample is uncertain. The chain couples TRBV27 to TRBJ2-7, with D possibly TRBD2 on 6 matching bases. The CDR3 DNA follows: TGTGCCAGCAGAGACCCCGGGAGCTCCTACGAGCAGTACTTC. The encoded protein is CASRDPGSSYEQYF.